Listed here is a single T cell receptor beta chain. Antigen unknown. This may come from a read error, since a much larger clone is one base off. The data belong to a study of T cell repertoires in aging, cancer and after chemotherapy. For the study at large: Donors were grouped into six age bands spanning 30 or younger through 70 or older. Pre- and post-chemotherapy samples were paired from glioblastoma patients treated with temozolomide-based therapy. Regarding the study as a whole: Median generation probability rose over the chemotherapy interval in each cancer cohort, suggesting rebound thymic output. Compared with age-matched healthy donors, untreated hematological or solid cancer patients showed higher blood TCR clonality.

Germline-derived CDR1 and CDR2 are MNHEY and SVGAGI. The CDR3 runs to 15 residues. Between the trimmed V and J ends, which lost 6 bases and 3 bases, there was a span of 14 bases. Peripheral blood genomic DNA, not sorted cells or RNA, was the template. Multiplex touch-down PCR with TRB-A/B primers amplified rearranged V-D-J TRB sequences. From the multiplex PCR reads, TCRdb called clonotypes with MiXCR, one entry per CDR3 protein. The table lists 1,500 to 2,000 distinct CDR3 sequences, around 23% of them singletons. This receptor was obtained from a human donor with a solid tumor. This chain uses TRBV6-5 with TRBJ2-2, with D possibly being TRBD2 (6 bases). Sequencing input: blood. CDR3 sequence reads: CASSRGTKDTGELFF. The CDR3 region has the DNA TGTGCCAGCAGCCGGGGGACGAAGGACACCGGGGAGCTGTTTTTT.